Listed here are 29 T cell receptor beta chains from one sample, sequenced in a study of cytomegalovirus exposure and HLA in healthy donors (dated by TCRdb to about 2017). The library relied on the immunoSEQ multiplex PCR assay. TCRdb retrieved this table from immuneACCESS and kept in-frame rearrangements only. Not all clones are present; in checked studies, unresolved V genes account for under half, and no reason is known for the remainder. The sample data list 82,000 or so clones, and 85% to 95% of these were observed just once. In total, the top ten clones hold nearly 0.7% of the sample. Sequencing was done on a sample of PBMCs. The receptors shown here come from a woman between 18 and 29 years old in good health and CMV-seronegative.

The CDR3 DNA follows: TGTGCCAGCAGTGAATCGGGGGTTGCGAACTATGGCTACACCTTC. Translating it yields CASSESGVANYGYTF. The V call is TRBV2, the J call TRBJ1-2; D perhaps matches TRBD1 (5 bases). Trimming left V 2 bases short and J 2 bases short, with 12 bases between. Germline-derived CDR1 and CDR2 are SNHLY and FYNNEI. This CDR3 is 15 amino acids long. Full variable domain (outside the CDR3, taken from reference TRBV2 and TRBJ1-2): EPEVTQTPSHQVTQMGQEVILRCVPISNHLYFYWYRQILGQKVEFLVSFYNNEISEKSEIFDDQFSVERPDGSNFTLKIRSTKLEDSAMYFCASSESGVANYGYTFGSGTRLTVV.

V gene TRBV10-1 combines with J gene TRBJ2-3; no clear D. V was shortened by 6 bases and J by 3 bases, with 7 bases between the two germline ends. Germline-derived CDR1 and CDR2 are WNHNN and SYGVQD (reference sequence). The length of the CDR3 is 12 residues. The CDR3 spells CASSRSTDTQYF. CDR3 bases: TGCGCCAGCAGCAGATCAACAGATACGCAGTATTTT.

The chain uses TRBV19 and TRBJ1-2; no definite D call. The CDR3 is 12 amino acids. The ends were cut back, 7 bases at V and 8 bases at J, with 14 bases in the middle. In germline, CDR1 is LNHDA, CDR2 SQIVND (reference sequence). CDR3 sequence reads: CASTYSDRGYTF. DNA of the CDR3: TGTGCCAGTACCTATAGCGATCGCGGCTACACCTTC.

The J gene is TRBJ2-1, the V gene TRBV5-5, with 14 bases aligning to TRBD2. Germline V lookup: CDR1 SGHKS, CDR2 YYEKEE (reference sequence). The CDR3 loop spans 17 amino acids. After removal of 3 bases from V and 7 bases from J, the junction contained 9 bases not matched to a gene. CDR3 residues: CASSWGQRTSGRNEQFF. CDR3 in DNA: TGTGCCAGCAGCTGGGGACAGAGGACTAGCGGGAGGAATGAGCAGTTCTTC.

This chain uses TRBV30 with TRBJ1-2, with D hard to call. V was shortened by 4 bases and J by 1 base, with 10 bases between the two germline ends. The V gene's germline CDR1 is GTSNPN and CDR2 SVGIG (reference sequence). The CDR3 loop spans 13 amino acids. CDR3 nucleotide sequence: TGTGCCTGGAAGCTCGATCTTAACTATGGCTACACCTTC. It is translated as CAWKLDLNYGYTF.

This sequence joins TRBV27 and TRBJ2-7; a possible D gene is TRBD1 (6 bases). The germline CDR1 and CDR2 sequences are MNHEY and SMNVEV (reference sequence). CDR3 length equals 15 residues. V gave up 5 bases and J gave up 2 bases, with 16 bases separating them. CDR3 nucleotide sequence: TGTGCCAGCAGTCGTACAGGGCTATGGCCCTACGAGCAGTACTTC. Amino acid sequence: CASSRTGLWPYEQYF.

The chain links TRBV21-1 to TRBJ1-2; no DNA check was done on the table's D call, TRBD1. TRBV21-1 is termed a pseudogene. The CDR3 has 11 amino acids. The CDR3 protein is CAMTGGYGYTF. CDR3 nucleotides: TGTGCCATGACAGGGGGATATGGCTACACCTTC.

J is TRBJ2-7 and V is TRBV6-5; D is unclear. The germline V gene has CDR1 MNHEY and CDR2 SVGAGI. The CDR3 is 12 amino acids. Between the trimmed V and J ends, which lost 6 bases and 4 bases, there was a span of 10 bases. The CDR3 reads CASRPTSYEQYF. Here the CDR3 DNA reads TGTGCCAGCAGGCCGACTTCTTACGAGCAGTACTTC.

CDR3 sequence reads: CALLTGTGELFF. DNA for the CDR3: TGTGCCCTCCTGACGGGTACCGGGGAGCTGTTTTTT. The chain joins TRBV28 to TRBJ2-2; no clear D. Trimming cost V 11 bases and J 5 bases, with 12 bases left between them. The CDR3 has 12 residues. Germline CDR1 is MDHEN and CDR2 is SYDVKM.

The J gene is TRBJ2-1, the V gene TRBV15, with 8 bases that match TRBD2. The CDR3 consists of 15 residues. The germline gives CDR1 LNHNV, CDR2 YYDKDF (reference sequence). With 3 bases clipped from V and 0 bases from J, the junction kept 1 base outside the gene matches. CDR3 protein: CATSSSGNSYNEQFF. DNA of the CDR3: TGTGCCACCAGCAGTAGCGGGAACTCCTACAATGAGCAGTTCTTC.

The chain recombines TRBV11-2 with TRBJ2-5, with 10 bases that match TRBD1. Germline V lookup: CDR1 SGHAT, CDR2 FQNNGV. Germline trimming cut 5 bases from V and 2 bases from J; bases unmatched to any gene: 11. This CDR3 is built from 17 residues. The CDR3 here is CASSHRGTGVRQETQYF. The DNA for the CDR3 is TGTGCCAGCAGCCATAGGGGGACAGGGGTTCGGCAAGAGACCCAGTACTTC.

This sequence joins TRBV2 and TRBJ1-4; no clear D. Germline-derived CDR1 and CDR2 are SNHLY and FYNNEI. Trimming took 3 bases from V and 7 from J, leaving 12 bases between them. The CDR3 is made up of 14 amino acids. CDR3 in DNA: TGTGCCAGCAGTGACGGGCTGGGGAGTGAAAAACTGTTTTTT. As protein: CASSDGLGSEKLFF.

This chain uses TRBV4-3 with TRBJ1-3; D unclear. This CDR3 spans 15 amino acids. Trimming shortened V by 2 bases and J by 1 base, and 9 bases separated the two germline ends. The germline gives CDR1 LGHNA, CDR2 YSLEER. Written as DNA, the CDR3 is TGCGCCAGCAGCCAATTCCGACAATCTGGAAACACCATATATTTT. Translated, it gives CASSQFRQSGNTIYF.

J is TRBJ1-1 and V is TRBV27; the match to TRBD1 covers 7 bases. CDR1 and CDR2 from the germline V gene are MNHEY and SMNVEV (reference sequence). The CDR3 runs 15 residues. V was pared by 6 bases and J by 0 bases, with 7 bases of the junction left unmatched. The CDR3 is CASRYTGTVNTEAFF. The CDR3 DNA follows: TGTGCCAGCAGGTATACCGGGACAGTGAACACTGAAGCTTTCTTT.

The chain combines TRBV29-1 with TRBJ1-1; D might be TRBD1 (5 bases). CDR1 and CDR2 from the germline V gene are SQVTM and ANQGSEA. The CDR3 runs to 13 residues. V lost 6 bases and J 1 base, leaving 12 bases between the germline ends. The CDR3 is CSVGDSWNTEAFF. The CDR3 bases are TGCAGCGTGGGGGACTCTTGGAACACTGAAGCTTTCTTT.

This clone has just one count. The J gene is TRBJ1-1, the V gene TRBV6-6; weak D call: TRBD1 (6 bases). CDR3 size: 14 residues. Trimming removed 8 bases at V and 1 base at J, with 14 bases between. The germline CDR1 and CDR2 sequences are MNHNY and SVGAGI (reference sequence). The DNA for the CDR3 is TGTGCCAGCGTTACAGGGTTATGGAACACTGAAGCTTTCTTT. Its protein product is CASVTGLWNTEAFF.

This chain joins TRBV14 and TRBJ2-3; D may be TRBD2 (6 bases). CDR3 length: 14 residues. The germline gives CDR1 SGHDN, CDR2 FVKESK. Trimming shortened V by 1 base and J by 5 bases, and 10 bases separated the two germline ends. CDR3 sequence: CASSQAGAKDTQYF. The CDR3 DNA is TGTGCCAGCAGCCAAGCGGGAGCCAAAGATACGCAGTATTTT.

The gene calls are TRBV28 and TRBJ1-5; D unclear. The CDR3 is 11 amino acids. V was pared by 5 bases and J by 11 bases, with 10 bases between. In germline, CDR1 is MDHEN, CDR2 SYDVKM. CDR3 nucleotides: TGTGCCAGCAGTCCTTCGGGAGCCCAGCATTTT. Amino acid sequence: CASSPSGAQHF.

This clone has just one count. This chain joins TRBV11-1 and TRBJ2-7; 9 bases match TRBD1. CDR1 and CDR2 (germline): SGHAT, FQDESV (reference sequence). V shed 3 bases and J 2 bases; nucleotides not matched to a gene: 11. CDR3 length equals 17 residues. The chain's CDR3 is CASSFSSDRGNTYEQYF. CDR3 in DNA: TGTGCCAGCAGCTTCTCGTCGGACAGGGGTAACACCTACGAGCAGTACTTC.

This clone was recorded only once. This chain connects TRBV4-1 to TRBJ1-2, with a possible D match to TRBD1 (5 bases). The CDR3 runs to 13 residues. Per germline, CDR1 MGHRA and CDR2 YSYEKL. Trimming pared 1 base from V and 8 bases from J, leaving 11 bases between. CDR3 protein: CASSQVTGGGYTF. CDR3 nucleotide sequence: TGCGCCAGCAGCCAAGTTACGGGGGGAGGCTACACCTTC.

This chain uses TRBV15 with TRBJ1-5, with D possibly TRBD1 on 6 matching bases. The CDR3 runs 16 residues. The V end was cut by 5 bases, the J end by 0 bases, with 14 bases between. Germline V gene data show CDR1 as LNHNV and CDR2 as YYDKDF (reference sequence). CDR3 protein: CATSGGTLYSNQPQHF. For the CDR3, the DNA is TGTGCCACCAGCGGAGGGACACTCTATAGCAATCAGCCCCAGCATTTT.

The gene calls are TRBV5-6 and TRBJ1-3, with 8 bases matching TRBD1. Germline CDR1 and CDR2: SGHDT and YYEEEE. This CDR3 contains 16 residues. Trimming removed 4 bases from V and 0 bases from J; junction bases left unmatched: 6. The CDR3, as DNA: TGTGCCAGCAGCCCGGACCAGGGGGCCTCTGGAAACACCATATATTTT. Encoded protein: CASSPDQGASGNTIYF.

The chain couples TRBV15 to TRBJ2-6, with 7 positions matching TRBD1. Trimming took 8 bases from V and 2 from J; bases not matched to a gene: 15. Germline CDR1 LNHNV, CDR2 YYDKDF (reference sequence). There are 18 residues in the CDR3. Written as DNA, the CDR3 is TGTGCCACCGGTCGAGTCAATCCAGGGACAGCTGGGGCCAACGTCCTGACTTTC. This sequence encodes CATGRVNPGTAGANVLTF.

This chain connects TRBV7-8 to TRBJ1-4, with TRBD1 matching over 8 bases. The CDR3 is 14 residues long. Germline loops: CDR1 SGHVS, CDR2 FQNEAQ. V lost 5 bases to trimming and J lost 8 bases; unmatched junction nucleotides: 7. CDR3: CASSQDRGREKLFF. The CDR3 coding sequence is TGTGCCAGCAGCCAAGACAGGGGCCGGGAAAAACTGTTTTTT.

The chain is built from TRBV19 and TRBJ1-1; D call uncertain. This CDR3 region has 13 residues. CDR1 is LNHDA and CDR2 is SQIVND in the germline V gene (reference sequence). V lost 5 bases to trimming and J lost 1 base, with 8 bases between them. The CDR3 coding sequence is TGTGCCAGTAGTTTATCAGGGAACACTGAAGCTTTCTTT. This sequence encodes CASSLSGNTEAFF.

The sample holds one count of this clone. The rearrangement joins TRBV9 to TRBJ1-2; the D is unclear. V was clipped by 0 bases and J by 5 bases, with 14 bases between them. This CDR3 spans 15 amino acids. Per the germline V gene, CDR1 is SGDLS and CDR2 is YYNGEE. CDR3 residues: CASSVDATSTYGYTF. The CDR3, as DNA: TGTGCCAGCAGCGTAGATGCGACTTCAACTTATGGCTACACCTTC.

The rearrangement uses TRBV7-6 and TRBJ2-5; 8 positions agree with TRBD1. CDR3 length: 15 residues. The germline V gene has CDR1 SGHVS and CDR2 FNYEAQ. Germline trimming cut 3 bases from V and 7 bases from J; bases unmatched to any gene: 10. The DNA for the CDR3 is TGTGCCAGCAGCTTGGACAGGGTGGTAGATGGGACCCAGTACTTC. It specifies CASSLDRVVDGTQYF.

The chain joins TRBV5-6 to TRBJ1-5; tentatively, D is TRBD1 (5 bases). V lost 1 base to trimming and J lost 6 bases, with 14 bases between them. This CDR3 spans 15 amino acids. Germline loops: CDR1 SGHDT, CDR2 YYEEEE. CDR3 DNA: TGTGCCAGCAGCTTGCGAGGGGCCGGGAGTCAGCCCCAGCATTTT. This gives the protein CASSLRGAGSQPQHF.

This clone has only one observation. This chain uses TRBV6-5 with TRBJ2-7; 8 nucleotides align to TRBD2. The length of the CDR3 is 16 residues. With V trimmed by 1 base and J by 5 bases, 10 bases remained unmatched. From germline, CDR1 is MNHEY and CDR2 SVGAGI. CDR3 sequence: CASSYFEGSGLDEQYF. CDR3 DNA: TGTGCCAGCAGTTACTTTGAAGGTTCGGGACTAGACGAGCAGTACTTC.